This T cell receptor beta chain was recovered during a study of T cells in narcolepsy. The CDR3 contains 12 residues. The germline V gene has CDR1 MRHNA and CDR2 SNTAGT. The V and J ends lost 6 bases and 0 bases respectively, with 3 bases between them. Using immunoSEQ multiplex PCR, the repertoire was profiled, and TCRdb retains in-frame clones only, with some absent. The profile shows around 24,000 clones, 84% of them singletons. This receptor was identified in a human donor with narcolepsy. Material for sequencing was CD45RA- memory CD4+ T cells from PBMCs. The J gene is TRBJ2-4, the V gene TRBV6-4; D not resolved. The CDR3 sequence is CASRLAKNIQYF. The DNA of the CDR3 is TGTGCCAGCAGATTAGCCAAAAACATTCAGTACTTC.